The 6 T cell receptor beta chains presented below share a single source sample, sequenced in a study of OX40 agonist ivuxolimab in advanced cancers. Sequencing used immunoSEQ multiplex PCR; TCRdb keeps in-frame clones, though not all of them. The repertoire has tens of thousands of clones, 87% of them found once; the top ten carry approximately 2%. Sequenced material: CD4+ or CD8+ T cells sorted from blood, taken in a trial of the OX40 agonist ivuxolimab. These receptor sequences come from an adult with an advanced solid tumor such as melanoma, head and neck, liver or kidney cancer.

The chain recombines TRBV7-2 with TRBJ1-4; 7 bases are a match to TRBD1. Per germline, CDR1 SGHTA and CDR2 FQGNSA. Unmatched junction bases numbered 11, after V lost 5 bases and J lost 5 bases. This CDR3 spans 16 amino acids. The CDR3 protein is CASSPRQGWRNEKLFF. The CDR3 region has the DNA TGTGCCAGCAGCCCAAGACAGGGTTGGAGGAATGAAAAACTGTTTTTT.

This chain uses TRBV5-1 with TRBJ2-3; 11 bases are a match to TRBD2. V dropped 4 bases and J dropped 7; count of bases not matched to a gene: 8. This CDR3 has 15 amino acids. Germline V gene data show CDR1 as SGHRS and CDR2 as YFSETQ. The DNA of the CDR3 is TGCGCCAGCAGCGAACTAGCGGGGGAGGAAAATACGCAGTATTTT. It codes for CASSELAGEENTQYF.

This chain uses TRBV28 with TRBJ2-1; 9 nucleotides align to TRBD1. Germline V gene lookup returns CDR1 MDHEN and CDR2 SYDVKM. J was trimmed by 12 bases and V by 5 bases; bases with no gene match: 14. This CDR3 comprises 15 residues. In DNA form, the CDR3 reads TGTGCCAGCAGTACGGACAGGGGCCGCCTATTGGGGCAGTTCTTC. Amino acids: CASSTDRGRLLGQFF.

The V and J genes are TRBV5-6 and TRBJ2-5; D tentatively reads TRBD1 or TRBD2 (5 bases each). The CDR3 length is 13 residues. V was pared by 4 bases and J by 1 base, with 8 bases between. Per the germline V gene, CDR1 is SGHDT and CDR2 is YYEEEE. The CDR3 protein is CASSLGTQETQYF. CDR3 sequence (DNA): TGTGCCAGCAGCCTCGGGACCCAAGAGACCCAGTACTTC.

J is TRBJ2-5 and V is TRBV5-4, with TRBD2 matching 7 bases. Germline CDR1 reads SGHNT; CDR2 reads YYREEE (reference sequence). This CDR3 region has 13 residues. V was pared by 3 bases and J by 2 bases, with 1 base of the junction left unmatched. The DNA for the CDR3 is TGTGCCAGCAGCTCCGGGGGGCAAGAGACCCAGTACTTC. Translated: CASSSGGQETQYF.

The V call is TRBV6-5, the J call TRBJ2-7; 8 bases match TRBD2. CDR1 and CDR2 from the germline V gene are MNHEY and SVGAGI. Germline trimming cut 4 bases from V and 1 base from J; bases unmatched to any gene: 6. The CDR3 runs to 15 residues. The CDR3 here is CASSLSGTRSYEQYF. CDR3 bases: TGTGCCAGCAGTTTATCCGGGACTAGATCCTACGAGCAGTACTTC.